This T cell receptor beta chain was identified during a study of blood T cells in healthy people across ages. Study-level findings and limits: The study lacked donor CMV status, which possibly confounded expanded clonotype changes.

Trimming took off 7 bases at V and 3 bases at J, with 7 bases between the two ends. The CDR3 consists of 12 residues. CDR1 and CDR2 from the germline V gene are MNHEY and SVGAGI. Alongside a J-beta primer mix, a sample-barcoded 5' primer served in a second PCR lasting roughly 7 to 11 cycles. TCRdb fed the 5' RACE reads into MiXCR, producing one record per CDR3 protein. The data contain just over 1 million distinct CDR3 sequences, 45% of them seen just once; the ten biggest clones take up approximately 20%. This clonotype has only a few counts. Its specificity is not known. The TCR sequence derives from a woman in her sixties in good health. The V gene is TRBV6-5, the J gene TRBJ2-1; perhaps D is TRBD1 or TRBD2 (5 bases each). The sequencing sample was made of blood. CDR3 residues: CASKRGYNEQFF. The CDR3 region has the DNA TGTGCCAGCAAGAGGGGCTACAATGAGCAGTTCTTC.